A single sample is the source of the 10 T cell receptor beta chains below, sequenced in a study of cytomegalovirus exposure and HLA in healthy donors. The PCR employed 60 Vbeta primers together with 13 Jbeta primers. The data were produced by immunoSEQ multiplex PCR, yet TCRdb's version contains in-frame clones alone and is incomplete. The sample table sets out about 70,000 clones. Sequencing used PBMCs. All receptors derive from a woman in her twenties or thirties in good health and CMV-seronegative.

V and J are TRBV2 and TRBJ1-3; perhaps TRBD1 as D (5 bases). The germline V gene encodes CDR1 SNHLY and CDR2 FYNNEI. The ends were cut back, 3 bases at V and 3 bases at J, with 15 bases in the middle. The CDR3 contains 16 residues. CDR3 in amino acids: CASSDGAGRSGNTIYF. Written as DNA, the CDR3 is TGTGCCAGCAGTGACGGTGCAGGGAGGAGTGGAAACACCATATATTTT.

This chain links TRBV18 with TRBJ1-1, with a tentative D call TRBD1 (6 bases). V was trimmed by 6 bases and J by 8 bases, leaving 16 bases between them. Germline assignment: CDR1 KGHSH and CDR2 LQKENI. This CDR3 region has 13 residues. CDR3 nucleotide sequence: TGTGCCAGCTCTCCGACAGGTGCGGTAGAAGCTTTCTTT. Its protein is CASSPTGAVEAFF.

The V call is TRBV6-1, the J call TRBJ2-7; 8 nucleotides align to TRBD1. V shed 2 bases, J shed 5 bases, and the junction held 14 bases outside the gene matches. This CDR3 region has 17 residues. Germline-derived CDR1 and CDR2 are MNHNS and SASEGT. CDR3 region: CASSESAYGQGDDEQYF. For the CDR3, the DNA is TGTGCCAGCAGTGAATCCGCTTATGGACAGGGAGACGACGAGCAGTACTTC.

The V gene is TRBV18, the J gene TRBJ2-7, with 9 nucleotides matching TRBD1. This CDR3 region has 15 residues. Germline V gene lookup returns CDR1 KGHSH and CDR2 LQKENI. V lost 2 bases to trimming and J lost 4 bases; unmatched junction nucleotides: 6. The CDR3 loop reads CASSPSTGGVYEQYF. For the CDR3, the DNA is TGTGCCAGCTCACCATCGACAGGGGGGGTATACGAGCAGTACTTC.

The rearrangement joins TRBV7-2 to TRBJ2-1; 8 bases match TRBD2. The germline V gene encodes CDR1 SGHTA and CDR2 FQGNSA. Trimming at V came to 5 bases and at J to 10 bases, leaving 13 bases not matched to a gene. The CDR3 covers 15 residues. CDR3 protein: CASSPELSGEREQFF. The CDR3 DNA reads as TGTGCCAGCAGCCCGGAGCTTAGCGGGGAACGCGAGCAGTTCTTC.

The chain uses TRBV27 and TRBJ2-7; 9 nucleotides line up with TRBD2. Germline lookup yields CDR1 MNHEY and CDR2 SMNVEV (reference sequence). This CDR3 region has 16 residues. J lost 2 bases, V lost 0 bases, and 5 bases had no gene match. DNA for the CDR3: TGTGCCAGCAGTTTATCGAGAGCGGGGGGTCCCTACGAGCAGTACTTC. It translates to CASSLSRAGGPYEQYF.

On this clone itself: This specimen includes other DNA sequences encoding the same CDR3. The genes are TRBV6-5 and TRBJ1-1; TRBD1 matches 7 bases. CDR3 size: 14 residues. The V segment lost 4 bases and the J segment 5 bases; nucleotides outside the gene matches: 7. In germline, CDR1 is MNHEY, CDR2 SVGAGI. CDR3 coding DNA: TGTGCCAGCAGTTCACGACAGGGAAGGACTGAAGCTTTCTTT. This encodes CASSSRQGRTEAFF.

The J gene is TRBJ1-2, the V gene TRBV5-8; a weak D match, TRBD1 (6 bases). Trimming removed 4 bases from V and 8 bases from J, with 18 bases in between. Germline assignment: CDR1 SGHTS and CDR2 YDEGEE. The CDR3 length is 14 residues. The CDR3: CASSLTGSGKGYTF. Written as DNA, the CDR3 is TGTGCCAGCAGCCTTACAGGGTCCGGGAAGGGCTACACCTTC.

The chain joins TRBV4-3 to TRBJ1-2, with D unclear. Germline CDR1 and CDR2: LGHNA and YSLEER. The CDR3 is made up of 16 amino acids. Trimming shortened V by 0 bases and J by 4 bases, and 15 bases separated the two germline ends. CDR3 sequence: CASSQDPMTEVYGYTF. The DNA of the CDR3 is TGCGCCAGCAGCCAAGATCCCATGACTGAAGTCTATGGCTACACCTTC.

The rearrangement uses TRBV7-2 and TRBJ2-1; TRBD1 is a possible D gene (5 bases). The V and J ends lost 1 base and 2 bases respectively, with 15 bases between them. Germline V gene lookup returns CDR1 SGHTA and CDR2 FQGNSA. This CDR3 has 17 amino acids. This CDR3 is CASSLEHGRVAYNEQFF. Written as DNA, the CDR3 is TGTGCCAGCAGCTTAGAGCATGGCAGGGTGGCCTACAATGAGCAGTTCTTC. The whole variable domain, remainder taken from reference TRBV7-2 and TRBJ2-1, is GAGVSQSPSNKVTEKGKDVELRCDPISGHTALYWYRQSLGQGLEFLIYFQGNSAPDKSGLPSDRFSAERTGGSVSTLTIQRTQQEDSAVYLCASSLEHGRVAYNEQFFGPGTRLTVL.